This T cell receptor (beta chain) came from a study of Graves' ophthalmopathy and Graves' hyperthyroidism. Germline V lookup: CDR1 SGHDN, CDR2 FVKESK. V dropped 0 bases and J dropped 2; count of bases not matched to a gene: 10. The CDR3 is 18 amino acids. The authors amplified TCR beta CDR3 regions, and they did so from RNA transcripts for repertoire sequencing. HTBI primers primed a first-round RT-PCR, and a second-round multiplex PCR followed. TCRdb used MiXCR to reprocess the multiplex PCR reads, holding one entry per CDR3 protein. The repertoire holds almost 400,000 distinct CDR3 sequences, with around 17% as singletons.

The source is a young woman with Graves' ophthalmopathy. This chain uses TRBV14 with TRBJ2-7; 10 nucleotides agree with TRBD1. Sequenced input: peripheral blood. CDR3 bases: TGTGCCAGCAGCCAAGATTCTTCGGGACAGGGGATACCCTACGAGCAGTACTTC. Its protein product is CASSQDSSGQGIPYEQYF.